These 32 T cell receptor beta chains share one sample of origin, sequenced in a study of breast tumors, draining lymph nodes, adjacent tissues (dated by TCRdb to the mid-2010s). Lymph node samples were obtained from the axillary draining lymph nodes of breast cancer patients. The library was built by means of multiplex PCR. Sequencing used an Illumina HiSeq 2000. TCRdb trimmed public reads at Q25 via fastp, called clones via MiXCR and kept in-frame beta chains. When rows share a CDR3 protein, they turn into one entry using the most common DNA and genes. This sample gives around 130,000 distinct CDR3 sequences in total; 32% of them show up just once. The top ten constitute about 2.3% of the sample. Sequencing was performed on axillary lymph node tissue. These receptors originate from a female donor with breast cancer. Some clones in this sample may be carry-over from other donors' samples.

This clonotype has only one observation. This chain connects TRBV15 to TRBJ2-3, with a possible D match to TRBD2 (5 bases). CDR1 is LNHNV and CDR2 is YYDKDF in the germline V gene (reference sequence). The CDR3 is 13 residues long. The V gene lost 0 bases and the J gene lost 9 bases, with 10 bases spanning the gap. The CDR3 nucleotides read TGTGCCACCAGCAGAGATCGGGGTTTCACGCAGTATTTT. This gives the protein CATSRDRGFTQYF.

On this clonotype: One end of the junction fails to match germline, which may point to a read error. CDR3: CASSDSTSGGNVLTF. The CDR3 nucleotides read TGTGCCAGCAGTGACTCGACTAGCGGGGGCAACGTCCTGACTTTC. The chain recombines TRBV6-4 with TRBJ2-6, with 12 positions matching TRBD2. From germline, CDR1 is MRHNA and CDR2 SNTAGT. This CDR3 region has 15 residues.

This clonotype was seen ten or more times. The CDR3 is CASRHYNEQFF. CDR3 nucleotides: TGTGCCAGCAGGCATTACAATGAGCAGTTCTTC. The rearrangement links TRBV2 to TRBJ2-1; D is unclear. In germline, CDR1 is SNHLY, CDR2 FYNNEI. V was pared by 6 bases and J by 4 bases, with 4 bases between. The CDR3 has 11 amino acids.

There are a few counts of this clonotype. CDR3 sequence (DNA): TGTGCCAGCAGTCAAGGAAGGGGGCGACAGCCCCAGCATTTT. Amino acids: CASSQGRGRQPQHF. The chain uses TRBV6-1 and TRBJ1-5; 7 bases are shared with TRBD1. Germline V gives CDR1 MNHNS, CDR2 SASEGT. The CDR3 contains 14 residues. Trimming removed 5 bases from V and 7 bases from J; junction bases left unmatched: 8.

V and J are TRBV20-1 and TRBJ1-5; TRBD1 aligns across 7 bases. The CDR3 is made up of 15 amino acids. Germline loops: CDR1 DFQATT, CDR2 SNEGSKA (reference sequence). The trim removed 0 bases at V and 3 bases at J, leaving 5 bases unmatched. The CDR3 loop reads CSARDPTGVNQPQHF. The CDR3 coding sequence is TGCAGTGCTAGAGACCCTACAGGGGTCAATCAGCCCCAGCATTTT.

This clonotype was observed a single time. This CDR3 is missing its conserved last phenylalanine or tryptophan, likely due to a read error. The V and J genes are TRBV24-1 and TRBJ2-7; 7 positions agree with TRBD1. Germline loops: CDR1 KGHDR, CDR2 SFDVKD. Trimming took 4 bases from V and 9 from J; bases not matched to a gene: 8. The CDR3 has 13 amino acids. As DNA, the CDR3 is TGTGCCACCAGTGACGGGACAGTTCACGGGCAGTACCTC. Its protein is CATSDGTVHGQYL.

The rearrangement links TRBV7-6 to TRBJ2-7; TRBD2 matches 9 bases. Germline-derived CDR1 and CDR2 are SGHVS and FNYEAQ. V was pared by 1 base and J by 4 bases, with 14 bases of the junction left unmatched. This CDR3 spans 18 amino acids. The CDR3 sequence is CASSLGFGGGGRIYEQYV. The CDR3 DNA reads as TGTGCCAGCAGCTTAGGTTTTGGCGGGGGGGGCCGGATATACGAGCAGTACGTC.

This clonotype was seen more than once but under ten times. V is TRBV10-1 and J is TRBJ1-5, with D hard to call. The germline V gene encodes CDR1 WNHNN and CDR2 SYGVQD (reference sequence). The CDR3 is 13 residues long. V was trimmed by 0 bases and J by 5 bases, leaving 5 bases between them. CDR3 residues: CASSESSHQPQHF. The CDR3 DNA reads TGCGCCAGCAGTGAGTCGAGTCATCAGCCCCAGCATTTT.

This clonotype was seen at least ten times. The rearrangement joins TRBV18 to TRBJ1-2; D uncertain. The germline gives CDR1 KGHSH, CDR2 LQKENI. V lost 2 bases, J lost 2 bases, and 6 bases lay in between. This CDR3 is 13 amino acids long. The CDR3: CASSPTENYGYTF. The CDR3 DNA reads TGTGCCAGCTCACCAACGGAGAACTATGGCTACACCTTC.

This clonotype came up many times. The rearrangement joins TRBV20-1 to TRBJ2-1; D ambiguous. The CDR3 covers 11 residues. CDR1 DFQATT and CDR2 SNEGSKA come from the germline V gene (reference sequence). V lost 4 bases and J lost 3, with 4 bases in between. CDR3 protein: CSATGYNEQFF. The CDR3, as DNA: TGCAGTGCTACTGGCTACAATGAGCAGTTCTTC.

J is TRBJ1-1 and V is TRBV5-1, with 9 nucleotides matching TRBD1. Germline CDR1 is SGHRS and CDR2 is YFSETQ. This CDR3 is 11 amino acids long. The V and J ends lost 7 bases and 8 bases, in that order; junction bases with no gene match: 3. CDR3 residues: CASGTGQEAFF. The CDR3 nucleotides are TGCGCCAGCGGGACAGGGCAAGAAGCTTTCTTT. Drawing the rest from reference TRBV5-1 and TRBJ1-1, the complete variable domain is KAGVTQTPRYLIKTRGQQVTLSCSPISGHRSVSWYQQTPGQGLQFLFEYFSETQRNKGNFPGRFSGRQFSNSRSEMNVSTLELGDSALYLCASGTGQEAFFGQGTRLTVV.

This chain joins TRBV5-1 and TRBJ1-1; no definite D call. Germline-derived CDR1 and CDR2 are SGHRS and YFSETQ. The length of the CDR3 is 15 residues. V dropped 7 bases and J dropped 0 bases, with 16 bases sitting between them. The CDR3 here is CASCLADSMNTEAFF. The CDR3, as DNA: TGCGCCAGCTGCCTTGCCGATTCCATGAACACTGAAGCTTTCTTT. Using reference TRBV5-1 and TRBJ1-1 for the parts outside the CDR3, the full variable domain is KAGVTQTPRYLIKTRGQQVTLSCSPISGHRSVSWYQQTPGQGLQFLFEYFSETQRNKGNFPGRFSGRQFSNSRSEMNVSTLELGDSALYLCASCLADSMNTEAFFGQGTRLTVV.

There are many counts of this clonotype. The chain links TRBV27 to TRBJ1-6; 9 positions agree with TRBD1. The CDR3 runs to 18 residues. In germline, CDR1 is MNHEY, CDR2 SMNVEV (reference sequence). J lost 0 bases, V lost 8 bases, and 11 bases had no gene match. CDR3 DNA: TGTGCCAGCCGGGGGGGACAGGGACAGGGCTCCTATAATTCACCCCTCCACTTT. Translated: CASRGGQGQGSYNSPLHF.

As to this clonotype: A much larger clone differs from this one at a single base, so this may be a read error. J is TRBJ2-3 and V is TRBV10-3, with D tentatively TRBD2 (6 bases). The CDR3 is made up of 13 amino acids. Trimming pared 6 bases from V and 8 bases from J, leaving 15 bases between. Germline CDR1 is ENHRY and CDR2 is SYGVKD. CDR3 sequence: CAIRRDPQATQYF. The CDR3 bases are TGTGCCATCAGGCGGGACCCACAGGCTACGCAGTATTTT.

This clonotype showed up many times. V gene TRBV15 combines with J gene TRBJ1-5; 7 positions match TRBD1. The germline V gene encodes CDR1 LNHNV and CDR2 YYDKDF (reference sequence). This CDR3 has 15 amino acids. V was pared by 5 bases and J by 3 bases, with 7 bases of the junction left unmatched. This CDR3 is CATSGYRGSNQPQHF. The CDR3 DNA reads as TGTGCCACCAGCGGTTACAGGGGTTCCAATCAGCCCCAGCATTTT. Looking up the rest from reference TRBV15 and TRBJ1-5 gives the full variable domain: DAMVIQNPRYQVTQFGKPVTLSCSQTLNHNVMYWYQQKSSQAPKLLFHYYDKDFNNEADTPDNFQSRRPNTSFCFLDIRSPGLGDTAMYLCATSGYRGSNQPQHFGDGTRLSIL.

This chain links TRBV12-3 or TRBV12-4 with TRBJ1-6; D uncertain. V lost 6 bases, J lost 10 bases, and 16 bases lay in between. This CDR3 is built from 14 residues. The CDR3 here is CASRHTEKDSPLHF. The CDR3 DNA reads as TGTGCCAGCAGGCACACGGAAAAGGACTCACCCCTCCACTTT.

This clonotype was counted at least ten times. V and J are TRBV5-8 and TRBJ1-4, with 7 nucleotides matching TRBD1. With V trimmed by 4 bases and J by 8 bases, 8 bases remained unmatched. Germline CDR1 and CDR2: SGHTS and YDEGEE. This CDR3 spans 14 amino acids. CDR3 coding DNA: TGTGCCAGCAGCATCGACAGGGAGGGCGAAAAACTGTTTTTT. It codes for CASSIDREGEKLFF.

The chain's CDR3 is CASSFYHTGGYNEQFF. In DNA, the CDR3 is TGTGCCAGCAGCTTTTATCATACAGGGGGTTACAATGAGCAGTTCTTC. The V and J genes are TRBV11-2 and TRBJ2-1; 8 nucleotides line up with TRBD1. Germline trimming cut 3 bases from V and 4 bases from J; bases unmatched to any gene: 8. This CDR3 is 16 amino acids long. From germline, CDR1 is SGHAT and CDR2 FQNNGV. Full variable domain (remainder filled in from reference TRBV11-2 and TRBJ2-1): EAGVAQSPRYKIIEKRQSVAFWCNPISGHATLYWYQQILGQGPKLLIQFQNNGVVDDSQLPKDRFSAERLKGVDSTLKIQPAKLEDSAVYLCASSFYHTGGYNEQFFGPGTRLTVL.

The V call is TRBV18, the J call TRBJ1-5, with a tentative D call TRBD1 (5 bases). The CDR3 totals 16 residues. V was pared by 2 bases and J by 3 bases, with 14 bases between. In germline, CDR1 is KGHSH, CDR2 LQKENI. The DNA of the CDR3 is TGTGCCAGCTCACCAGGGCAAGGGGTCGACAATCAGCCCCAGCATTTT. It translates to CASSPGQGVDNQPQHF.

This clonotype appeared many times. The CDR3 DNA reads TGTGCCAGCTCACCGGGGAGGGATTATGGCTACACCTTC. This encodes CASSPGRDYGYTF. The chain uses TRBV18 and TRBJ1-2; D gene unclear. Germline CDR1 reads KGHSH; CDR2 reads LQKENI. V lost 3 bases to trimming and J lost 5 bases, with 10 bases between them. The CDR3 sequence is 13 residues long.

There are many counts of this clonotype. This sequence joins TRBV4-2 and TRBJ2-1; 7 positions match TRBD2. Unmatched junction bases numbered 6, after V lost 1 base and J lost 3 bases. This CDR3 has 16 residues. Germline CDR1 LGHNA, CDR2 YNFKEQ. CDR3 DNA: TGTGCCAGCAGCCAAGCAGGGACGGGGGGCTACAATGAGCAGTTCTTC. Residues: CASSQAGTGGYNEQFF.

The V call is TRBV9, the J call TRBJ2-7, with 9 bases lining up with TRBD2. V shed 4 bases, J shed 3 bases, and the junction held 5 bases outside the gene matches. The length of the CDR3 is 14 residues. The germline V gene has CDR1 SGDLS and CDR2 YYNGEE. The DNA of the CDR3 is TGTGCCAGCAGCAAGGCGGGGGGGCTCTACGAGCAGTACTTC. Residues: CASSKAGGLYEQYF.

V gene TRBV12-3 or TRBV12-4 combines with J gene TRBJ1-6; D call uncertain. Deletions cut 2 bases from V and 7 bases from J, with 15 bases between. The CDR3 has 16 amino acids. The CDR3 region has the DNA TGTGCCAGCAGTTTAAGGAACTATGGCTACAATTCACCCCTCCACTTT. It is translated as CASSLRNYGYNSPLHF.

This clonotype has ten or more counts. This chain joins TRBV4-1 and TRBJ1-6; the D gene is possibly TRBD1 (6 bases). Germline loops: CDR1 MGHRA, CDR2 YSYEKL. The germline V and J ends were trimmed by 1 base and 10 bases, with 14 bases remaining between them. The CDR3 is 15 residues long. The CDR3 nucleotides are TGCGCCAGCAGCCAAGGCACCAGGGGTTTCTCACCCCTCCACTTT. Its protein is CASSQGTRGFSPLHF.

This clonotype was observed once. The chain employs TRBV18 and TRBJ1-2; D perhaps matches TRBD1 (5 bases). Germline CDR1 is KGHSH and CDR2 is LQKENI. The CDR3 is made up of 14 amino acids. V was shortened by 3 bases and J by 8 bases, with 16 bases between the two germline ends. CDR3 amino acids: CASSPFRGSVGYTF. CDR3 DNA sequence: TGTGCCAGCTCACCGTTCCGGGGCTCGGTCGGCTACACCTTC.

This clonotype was detected many times. The CDR3: CASSLGAAGSYEQYF. The DNA for the CDR3 is TGTGCCAGCAGCTTAGGGGCAGCGGGCTCCTACGAGCAGTACTTC. The chain employs TRBV7-3 and TRBJ2-7, with TRBD2 as a possible D gene (6 bases). CDR3 length equals 15 residues. CDR1 and CDR2 (germline): SGHTA, FQGTGA. Trimming cost V 2 bases and J 0 bases, with 11 bases left between them.

This clonotype was counted at least ten times. The rearrangement links TRBV12-3 or TRBV12-4 to TRBJ2-7, with D unclear. The CDR3 length is 13 residues. V was cut by 1 base and J by 4 bases, with 8 bases left in between. CDR3 residues: CASSLEVGYEQYF. In DNA, the CDR3 is TGTGCCAGCAGTTTAGAGGTCGGGTACGAGCAGTACTTC.

For this clonotype: This clone may be a read error of a much larger clone one base away. The CDR3 end shows no conserved phenylalanine or tryptophan, and so a read error is likely. The V gene is TRBV30, the J gene TRBJ1-2; D remains ambiguous. This CDR3 is 13 amino acids long. Germline lookup yields CDR1 GTSNPN and CDR2 SVGIG (reference sequence). V was cut by 0 bases and J by 4 bases, with 9 bases left in between. CDR3 residues: CAWSVEERYGYTL. DNA for the CDR3: TGTGCCTGGAGTGTAGAGGAGCGCTATGGCTACACCCTC.

This clonotype was seen a handful of times. A clone one base away is much larger, so this may be a read error. This sequence joins TRBV20-1 and TRBJ2-7; TRBD2 matches 9 bases. This CDR3 is built from 12 residues. Germline CDR1 is DFQATT and CDR2 is SNEGSKA (reference sequence). V was clipped by 4 bases and J by 6 bases; unmatched bases: 4. The CDR3 DNA follows: TGCAGTGCTATTAGCGGGGGTAGCGAGCAGTACTTC. Translating gives CSAISGGSEQYF.

The chain is built from TRBV18 and TRBJ2-6, with 8 bases fitting TRBD1. V lost 8 bases and J lost 4; bases outside the gene matches: 7. There are 15 residues in the CDR3. Germline V gene data show CDR1 as KGHSH and CDR2 as LQKENI. The CDR3 loop reads CASRPGGSGANVLTF. CDR3 nucleotide sequence: TGTGCCAGCCGCCCAGGGGGCAGCGGGGCCAACGTCCTGACTTTC.

This clonotype was seen repeatedly, ten times or more. The rearrangement uses TRBV6-1 and TRBJ2-3; D is perhaps TRBD2 (6 bases). V dropped 5 bases and J dropped 6 bases, with 12 bases sitting between them. This CDR3 spans 13 amino acids. From germline, CDR1 is MNHNS and CDR2 SASEGT. CDR3 coding DNA: TGTGCCAGCAGTACCGACCTAGCGGATACGCAGTATTTT. Its protein product is CASSTDLADTQYF.

The chain recombines TRBV5-8 with TRBJ1-1; a possible D gene is TRBD1 (6 bases). The V gene lost 6 bases and the J gene lost 3 bases, with 12 bases spanning the gap. This CDR3 is 13 amino acids long. CDR1 is SGHTS, CDR2 YDEGEE, per germline. CDR3 loop: CASNHRVDTEAFF. CDR3 nucleotide sequence: TGTGCCAGCAACCACAGGGTGGACACTGAAGCTTTCTTT.